These 3 T cell receptor beta chains originate from one sample sequenced in a study of blood T cell repertoires in COVID-19. The protocol was immunoSEQ multiplex PCR, while the TCRdb copy is restricted to in-frame clones and leaves out a portion. The sample lists 200,000 to 250,000 clones, approximately 84% seen once, with about 15% in the top ten. The sequencing input was PBMCs or T cells enriched from blood (not recorded which). All receptors derive from a man in his forties or fifties who had recovered from COVID-19.

V gene TRBV3-1 (or the pseudogene TRBV3-2) combines with J gene TRBJ1-4; D unclear. The CDR3 spans 12 residues. The V end was cut by 1 base, the J end by 8 bases, with 5 bases between. The germline V gene encodes CDR1 LGHDT and CDR2 YNNKEL (reference sequence). The CDR3: CASSQVEEKLFF. CDR3 nucleotides: TGTGCCAGCAGCCAAGTAGAGGAAAAACTGTTTTTT.

Remarks on this clone: A junction boundary mismatches the germline segment, possibly from a read error. V is TRBV9 and J is TRBJ1-1; no firm D call. CDR1 and CDR2 (germline): SGDLS, YYNGEE. This CDR3 has 15 amino acids. DNA of the CDR3: TGTGCCGGCAGCGTAGCTACTCCTGGGAACACTGAAGCTTTCTTT. Protein sequence: CAGSVATPGNTEAFF.

This rearrangement joins TRBV3-1 (or the pseudogene TRBV3-2) to TRBJ1-2; 7 bases line up with TRBD1. Losses at the gene ends were 4 bases for V and 8 bases for J; bases not matched to a gene: 10. Germline V gene lookup returns CDR1 LGHDT and CDR2 YNNKEL (reference sequence). The CDR3 consists of 14 residues. This chain's CDR3 is CASSLRGGREGYTF. In nucleotides, the CDR3 is TGTGCCAGCAGCCTAAGAGGGGGCAGAGAGGGCTACACCTTC.